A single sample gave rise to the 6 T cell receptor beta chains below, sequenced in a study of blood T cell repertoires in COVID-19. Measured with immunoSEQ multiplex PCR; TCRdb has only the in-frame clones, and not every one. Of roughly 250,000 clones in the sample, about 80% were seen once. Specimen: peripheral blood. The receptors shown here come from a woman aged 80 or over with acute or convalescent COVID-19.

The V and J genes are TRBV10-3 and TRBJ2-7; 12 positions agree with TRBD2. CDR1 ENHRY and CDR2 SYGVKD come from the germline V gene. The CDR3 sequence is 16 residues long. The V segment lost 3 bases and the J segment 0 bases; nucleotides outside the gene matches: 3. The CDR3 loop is CAISDGLAGRSYEQYF. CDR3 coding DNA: TGTGCCATCAGTGACGGACTAGCGGGGCGCTCCTACGAGCAGTACTTC.

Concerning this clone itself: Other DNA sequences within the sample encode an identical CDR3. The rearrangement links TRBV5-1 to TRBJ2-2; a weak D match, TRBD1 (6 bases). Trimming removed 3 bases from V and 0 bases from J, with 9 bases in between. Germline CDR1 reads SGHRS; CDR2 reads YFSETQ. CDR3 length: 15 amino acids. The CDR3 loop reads CASSSGQTNTGELFF. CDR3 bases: TGCGCCAGCAGCTCCGGACAGACGAACACCGGGGAGCTGTTTTTT.

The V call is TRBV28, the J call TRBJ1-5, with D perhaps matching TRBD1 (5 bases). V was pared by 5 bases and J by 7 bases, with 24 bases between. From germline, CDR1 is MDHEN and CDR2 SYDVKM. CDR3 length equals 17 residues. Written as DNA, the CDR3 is TGTGCCAGCAGTCCCCCCCAGTCCATGCTCAGGGTCCAGCCCCAGCATTTT. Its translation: CASSPPQSMLRVQPQHF.

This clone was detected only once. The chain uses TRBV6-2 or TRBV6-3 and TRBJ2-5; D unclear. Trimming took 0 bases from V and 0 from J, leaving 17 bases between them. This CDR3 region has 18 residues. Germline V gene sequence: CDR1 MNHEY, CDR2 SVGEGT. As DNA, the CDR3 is TGTGCCAGCAGTTACTCAACTCACGTGAGATCGTACCAAGAGACCCAGTACTTC. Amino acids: CASSYSTHVRSYQETQYF.

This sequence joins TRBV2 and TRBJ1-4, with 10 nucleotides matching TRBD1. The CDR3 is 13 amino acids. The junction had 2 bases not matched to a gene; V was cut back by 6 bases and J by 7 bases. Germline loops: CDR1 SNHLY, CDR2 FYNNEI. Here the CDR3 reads CASRTGGGEKLFF. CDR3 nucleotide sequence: TGTGCCAGCAGGACAGGGGGCGGTGAAAAACTGTTTTTT.

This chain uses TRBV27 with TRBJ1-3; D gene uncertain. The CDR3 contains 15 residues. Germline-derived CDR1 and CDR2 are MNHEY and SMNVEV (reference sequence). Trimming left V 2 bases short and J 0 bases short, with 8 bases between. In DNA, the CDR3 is TGTGCCAGCAGTTTAGGCGGAACCTCTGGAAACACCATATATTTT. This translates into CASSLGGTSGNTIYF.